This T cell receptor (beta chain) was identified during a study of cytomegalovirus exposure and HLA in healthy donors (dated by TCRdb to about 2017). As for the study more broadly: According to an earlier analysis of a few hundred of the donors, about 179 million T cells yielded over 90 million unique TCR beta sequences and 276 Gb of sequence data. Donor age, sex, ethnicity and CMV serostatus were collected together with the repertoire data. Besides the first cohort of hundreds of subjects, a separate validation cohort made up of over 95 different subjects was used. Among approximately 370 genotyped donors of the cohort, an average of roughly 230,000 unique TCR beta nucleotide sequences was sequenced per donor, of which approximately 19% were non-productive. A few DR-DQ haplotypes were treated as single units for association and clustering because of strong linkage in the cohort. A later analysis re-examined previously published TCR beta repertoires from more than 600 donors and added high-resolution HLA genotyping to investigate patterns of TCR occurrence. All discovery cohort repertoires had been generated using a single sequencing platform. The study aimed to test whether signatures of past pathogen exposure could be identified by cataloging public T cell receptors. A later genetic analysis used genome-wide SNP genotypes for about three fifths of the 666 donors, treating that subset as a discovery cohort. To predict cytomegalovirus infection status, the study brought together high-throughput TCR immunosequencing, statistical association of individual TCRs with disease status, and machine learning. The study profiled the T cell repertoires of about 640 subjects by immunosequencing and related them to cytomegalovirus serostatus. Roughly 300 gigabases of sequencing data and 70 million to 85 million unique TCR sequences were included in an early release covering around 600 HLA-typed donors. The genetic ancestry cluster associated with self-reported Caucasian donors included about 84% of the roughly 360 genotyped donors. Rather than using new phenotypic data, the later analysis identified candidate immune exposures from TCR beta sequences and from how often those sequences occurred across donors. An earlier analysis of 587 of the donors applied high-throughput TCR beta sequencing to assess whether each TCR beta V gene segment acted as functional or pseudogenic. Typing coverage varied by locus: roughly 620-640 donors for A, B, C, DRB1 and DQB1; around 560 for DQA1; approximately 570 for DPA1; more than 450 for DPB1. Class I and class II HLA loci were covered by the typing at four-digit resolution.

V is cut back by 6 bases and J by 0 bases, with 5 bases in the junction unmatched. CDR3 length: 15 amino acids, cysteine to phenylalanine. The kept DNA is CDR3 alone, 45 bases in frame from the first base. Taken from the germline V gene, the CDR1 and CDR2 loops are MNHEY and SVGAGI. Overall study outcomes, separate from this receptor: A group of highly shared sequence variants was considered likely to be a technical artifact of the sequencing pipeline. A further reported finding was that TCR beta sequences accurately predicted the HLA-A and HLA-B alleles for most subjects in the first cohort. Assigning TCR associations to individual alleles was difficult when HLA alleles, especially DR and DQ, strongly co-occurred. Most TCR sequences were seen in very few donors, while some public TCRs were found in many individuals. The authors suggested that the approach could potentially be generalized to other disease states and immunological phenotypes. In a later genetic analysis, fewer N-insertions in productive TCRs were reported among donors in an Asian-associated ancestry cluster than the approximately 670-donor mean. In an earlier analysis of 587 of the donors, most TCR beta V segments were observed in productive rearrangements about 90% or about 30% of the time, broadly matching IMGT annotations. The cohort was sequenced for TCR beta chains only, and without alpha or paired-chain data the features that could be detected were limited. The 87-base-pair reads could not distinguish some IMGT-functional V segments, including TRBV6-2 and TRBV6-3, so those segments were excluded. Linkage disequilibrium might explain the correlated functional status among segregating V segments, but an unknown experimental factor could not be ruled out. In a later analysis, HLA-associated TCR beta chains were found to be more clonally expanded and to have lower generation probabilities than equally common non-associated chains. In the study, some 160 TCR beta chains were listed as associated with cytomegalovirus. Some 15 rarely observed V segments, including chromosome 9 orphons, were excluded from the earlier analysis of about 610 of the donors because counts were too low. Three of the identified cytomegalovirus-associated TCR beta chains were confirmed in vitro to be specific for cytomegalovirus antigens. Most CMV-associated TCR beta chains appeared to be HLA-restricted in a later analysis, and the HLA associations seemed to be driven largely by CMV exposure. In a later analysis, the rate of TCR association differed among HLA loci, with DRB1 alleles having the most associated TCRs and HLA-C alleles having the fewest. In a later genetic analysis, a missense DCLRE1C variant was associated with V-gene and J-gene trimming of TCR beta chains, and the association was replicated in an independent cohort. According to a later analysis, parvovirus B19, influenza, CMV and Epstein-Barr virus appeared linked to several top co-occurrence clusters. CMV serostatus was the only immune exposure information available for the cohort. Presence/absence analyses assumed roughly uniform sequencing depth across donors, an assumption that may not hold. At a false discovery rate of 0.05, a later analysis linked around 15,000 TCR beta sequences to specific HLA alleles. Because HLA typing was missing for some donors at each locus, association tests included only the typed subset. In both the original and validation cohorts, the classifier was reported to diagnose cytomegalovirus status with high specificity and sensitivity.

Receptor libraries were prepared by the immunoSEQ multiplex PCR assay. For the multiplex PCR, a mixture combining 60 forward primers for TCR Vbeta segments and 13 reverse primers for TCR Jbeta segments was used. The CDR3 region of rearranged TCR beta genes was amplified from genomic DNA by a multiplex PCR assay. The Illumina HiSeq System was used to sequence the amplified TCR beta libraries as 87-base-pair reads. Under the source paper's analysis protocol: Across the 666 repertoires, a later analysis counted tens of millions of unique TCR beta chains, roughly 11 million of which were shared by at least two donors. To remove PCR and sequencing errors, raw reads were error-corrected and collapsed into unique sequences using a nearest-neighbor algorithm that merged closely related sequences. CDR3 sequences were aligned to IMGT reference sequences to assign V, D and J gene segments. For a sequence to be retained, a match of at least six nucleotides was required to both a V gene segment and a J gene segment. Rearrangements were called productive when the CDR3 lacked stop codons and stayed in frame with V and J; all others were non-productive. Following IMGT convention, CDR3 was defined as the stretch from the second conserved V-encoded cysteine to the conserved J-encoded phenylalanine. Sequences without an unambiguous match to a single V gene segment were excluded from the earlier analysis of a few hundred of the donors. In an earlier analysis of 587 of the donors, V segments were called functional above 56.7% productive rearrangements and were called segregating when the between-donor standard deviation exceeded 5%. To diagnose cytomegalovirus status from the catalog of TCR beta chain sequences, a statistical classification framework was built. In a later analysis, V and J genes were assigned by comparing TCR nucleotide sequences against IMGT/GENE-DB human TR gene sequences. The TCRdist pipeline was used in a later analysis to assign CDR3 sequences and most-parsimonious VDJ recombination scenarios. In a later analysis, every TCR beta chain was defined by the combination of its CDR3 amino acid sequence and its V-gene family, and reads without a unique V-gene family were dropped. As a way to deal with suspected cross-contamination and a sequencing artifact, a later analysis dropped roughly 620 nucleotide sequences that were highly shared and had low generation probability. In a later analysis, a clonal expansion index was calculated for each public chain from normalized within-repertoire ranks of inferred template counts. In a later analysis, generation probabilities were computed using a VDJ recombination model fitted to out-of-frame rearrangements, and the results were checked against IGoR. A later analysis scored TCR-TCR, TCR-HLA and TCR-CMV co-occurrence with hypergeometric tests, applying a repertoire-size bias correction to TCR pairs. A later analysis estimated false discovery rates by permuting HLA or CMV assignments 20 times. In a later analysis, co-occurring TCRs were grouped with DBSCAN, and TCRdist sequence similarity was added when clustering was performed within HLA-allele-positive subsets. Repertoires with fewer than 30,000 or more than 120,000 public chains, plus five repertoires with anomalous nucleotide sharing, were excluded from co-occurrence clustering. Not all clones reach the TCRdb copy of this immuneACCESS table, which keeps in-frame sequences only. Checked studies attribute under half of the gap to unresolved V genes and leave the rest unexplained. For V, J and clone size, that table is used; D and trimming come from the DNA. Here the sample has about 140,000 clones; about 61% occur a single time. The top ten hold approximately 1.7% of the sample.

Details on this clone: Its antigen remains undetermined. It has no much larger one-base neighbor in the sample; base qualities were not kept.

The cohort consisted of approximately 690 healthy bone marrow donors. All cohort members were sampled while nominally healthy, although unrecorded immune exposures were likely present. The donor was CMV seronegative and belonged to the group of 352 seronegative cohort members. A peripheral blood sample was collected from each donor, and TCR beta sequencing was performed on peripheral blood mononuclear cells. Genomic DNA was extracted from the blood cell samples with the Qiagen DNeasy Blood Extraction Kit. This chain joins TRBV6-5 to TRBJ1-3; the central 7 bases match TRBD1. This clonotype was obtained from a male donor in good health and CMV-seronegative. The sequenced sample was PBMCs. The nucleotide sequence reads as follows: TGTGCCAGCAGGACTCGGGACAGCTCTGGAAACACCATATATTTT. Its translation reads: CASRTRDSSGNTIYF.